This TCR beta chain was recovered during a study of T cell responses to AZD1222 COVID-19 vaccine. This clone was counted between two and nine times. Method: immunoSEQ multiplex PCR; TCRdb's copy keeps in-frame clones and lacks some. The table shows 55,000 to 65,000 clones, with roughly 87% occurring only once. CDR3 length: 14 residues. The V gene's germline CDR1 is LGHDT and CDR2 YNNKEL (reference sequence). Trimming took 3 bases from V and 7 from J, leaving 14 bases between them. The sequence derives from an adult in good health. J is TRBJ2-3 and V is TRBV3-1 (or the pseudogene TRBV3-2), with D perhaps TRBD1 (6 bases). This specimen consisted of peripheral blood, obtained on day 0 of AZD1222 vaccination. The CDR3 DNA sequence: TGTGCCAGCAGCCATTTCAGGGGAGAAAATACGCAGTATTTT. Protein: CASSHFRGENTQYF.